One and the same sample provided the 30 T cell receptor beta chains below, sequenced in a study of cytomegalovirus exposure and HLA in healthy donors. Both 60 Vbeta primers and 13 Jbeta primers went into the PCR. Assay: immunoSEQ multiplex PCR; the TCRdb copy retains only in-frame clones and omits some. Here the sample spans tens of thousands of clones, approximately 60% being singletons. The specimen sequenced was PBMCs. The source of these receptors is a male donor in good health and CMV-seropositive.

This clone turned up a few times. This sequence joins TRBV19 and TRBJ1-2; D possibly corresponds to TRBD1 (5 bases). The CDR3 sequence is 15 residues long. Trimming took 4 bases from V and 4 from J, leaving 16 bases between them. Germline CDR1 and CDR2: LNHDA and SQIVND (reference sequence). The CDR3 DNA is TGTGCCAGTAGTAACTCCGGGGGTCCCGCCTATGGCTACACCTTC. As protein: CASSNSGGPAYGYTF.

The CDR3 sequence: CASSSRAGGPGEQYF. The CDR3, as DNA: TGTGCCAGCAGCTCCAGAGCGGGGGGGCCGGGGGAGCAGTACTTC. The rearrangement uses TRBV7-3 and TRBJ2-7, with 10 bases that match TRBD2. CDR1 is SGHTA, CDR2 FQGTGA, per germline. The J segment lost 7 bases and the V segment lost 4 bases, leaving 10 bases of the junction unmatched. This CDR3 spans 15 amino acids. Using reference TRBV7-3 and TRBJ2-7 for the parts outside the CDR3, the full variable domain is GAGVSQTPSNKVTEKGKYVELRCDPISGHTALYWYRQSLGQGPEFLIYFQGTGAADDSGLPNDRFFAVRPEGSVSTLKIQRTERGDSAVYLCASSSRAGGPGEQYFGPGTRLTVT.

The rearrangement links TRBV5-1 to TRBJ1-1, with a weak D call TRBD1 (6 bases). From germline, CDR1 is SGHRS and CDR2 YFSETQ. This CDR3 contains 14 residues. Trimming cost V 1 base and J 1 base, with 8 bases left between them. CDR3 loop: CASSLSTGNTEAFF. CDR3 nucleotide sequence: TGCGCCAGCAGCTTGTCGACAGGGAACACTGAAGCTTTCTTT.

V is TRBV29-1 and J is TRBJ1-2; 9 bases are a match to TRBD1. This CDR3 has 11 residues. V lost 7 bases, J lost 8 bases, and 5 bases stayed unmatched. Germline-derived CDR1 and CDR2 are SQVTM and ANQGSEA. CDR3 bases: TGCAGCGCACAGGGGGCCGGGGGCTACACCTTC. Translation gives CSAQGAGGYTF.

The V call is TRBV7-2, the J call TRBJ1-5; no reliable D call. V lost 5 bases and J lost 5, with 16 bases in between. The germline gives CDR1 SGHTA, CDR2 FQGNSA. The CDR3 sequence is 15 residues long. This CDR3 is CASSERRGGDQPQHF. CDR3 bases: TGTGCCAGCAGCGAAAGGCGGGGAGGAGATCAGCCCCAGCATTTT.

This clone showed up just a few times. This chain links TRBV27 with TRBJ2-3; maybe TRBD1 (6 bases). Germline values: CDR1 MNHEY, CDR2 SMNVEV (reference sequence). Trimming cost V 1 base and J 5 bases, with 16 bases left between them. CDR3 length: 16 amino acids. The CDR3 loop reads CASSLFGQGSGDTQYF. The CDR3 DNA reads as TGTGCCAGCAGTTTATTCGGTCAGGGGTCGGGAGATACGCAGTATTTT.

The genes are TRBV10-3 and TRBJ2-1; 9 bases map to TRBD2. The CDR3 extends over 21 amino acids. In germline, CDR1 is ENHRY, CDR2 SYGVKD. The trim removed 0 bases at V and 3 bases at J, leaving 18 bases unmatched. For the CDR3, the DNA is TGTGCCATCAGTGAGTCTCTCAGGACAGGCTCGATAGCGGGGGTCTACAATGAGCAGTTCTTC. This gives the protein CAISESLRTGSIAGVYNEQFF.

The chain joins TRBV25-1 to TRBJ2-6; D uncertain. V was pared by 1 base and J by 0 bases, with 10 bases between. The CDR3 has 17 amino acids. In germline, CDR1 is MGHDK, CDR2 SYGVNS. The CDR3 bases are TGTGCCAGCAGTGAATCGGCAGGCAACTCTGGGGCCAACGTCCTGACTTTC. This gives the protein CASSESAGNSGANVLTF.

The rearrangement joins TRBV7-2 to TRBJ1-3, with TRBD1 identical over 8 bases. The CDR3 runs to 16 residues. After removal of 5 bases from V and 8 bases from J, the junction contained 14 bases not matched to a gene. Per germline, CDR1 SGHTA and CDR2 FQGNSA. The CDR3 nucleotides are TGTGCCAGCAGCGGCGGACAGGGCCTTCGGGGAGACACCATATATTTT. Its protein is CASSGGQGLRGDTIYF.

The CDR3, as DNA: TGTGCCAGCACGTCGGCGGGAACAGACTACGAGCAGTACTTC. Its translation is CASTSAGTDYEQYF. The V gene is TRBV27, the J gene TRBJ2-7, with TRBD2 as a possible D gene (6 bases). Germline loops: CDR1 MNHEY, CDR2 SMNVEV (reference sequence). V was trimmed by 7 bases and J by 3 bases, leaving 16 bases between them. The length of the CDR3 is 14 residues.

This clone was detected once. The CDR3 here is CASSRGQGGWEQFF. The CDR3 coding sequence is TGTGCCAGCAGCCGAGGACAGGGAGGATGGGAGCAGTTCTTC. J is TRBJ2-1 and V is TRBV27; the match to TRBD1 covers 8 bases. CDR1 MNHEY and CDR2 SMNVEV come from the germline V gene (reference sequence). Losses at the gene ends were 6 bases for V and 10 bases for J; bases not matched to a gene: 11. CDR3 length equals 14 residues.

Regarding this clone: This sample includes further DNA sequences coding for the same CDR3. The chain combines TRBV29-1 with TRBJ1-1; a weak D match, TRBD1 (5 bases). V gave up 4 bases and J gave up 0 bases, with 6 bases separating them. The CDR3 totals 12 residues. Per germline, CDR1 SQVTM and CDR2 ANQGSEA. The CDR3 protein is CSVGQMNTEAFF. CDR3 nucleotide sequence: TGCAGCGTTGGACAGATGAACACTGAAGCTTTCTTT. The variable domain in full, completed from reference TRBV29-1 and TRBJ1-1, reads SAVISQKPSRDICQRGTSLTIQCQVDSQVTMMFWYRQQPGQSLTLIATANQGSEATYESGFVIDKFPISRPNLTFSTLTVSNMSPEDSSIYLCSVGQMNTEAFFGQGTRLTVV.

The chain carries TRBV27 and TRBJ1-5, with a possible D match to TRBD1 (5 bases). The CDR3 covers 15 residues. Germline V gives CDR1 MNHEY, CDR2 SMNVEV (reference sequence). Deletions cut 6 bases from V and 2 bases from J, with 14 bases between. For the CDR3, the DNA is TGTGCCAGCAGCCTGGGGGGGGTGGGCAATCAGCCCCAGCATTTT. Translated: CASSLGGVGNQPQHF.

The chain links TRBV6-1 to TRBJ2-2, with 12 bases fitting TRBD1. This CDR3 comprises 16 residues. The trim removed 3 bases at V and 7 bases at J, leaving 6 bases unmatched. In germline, CDR1 is MNHNS, CDR2 SASEGT. CDR3 coding DNA: TGTGCCAGCAGTGAGCGAGGGACAGGGGGCGTCGGGGAGCTGTTTTTT. This encodes CASSERGTGGVGELFF.

CDR3 coding DNA: TGTGCCAGCAGCTTCATCCGGGACAGGGACGACCAGTTCTCTGGGGCCAACGTCCTGACTTTC. Its translation: CASSFIRDRDDQFSGANVLTF. The chain couples TRBV7-6 to TRBJ2-6, with 9 bases matching TRBD1. V lost 3 bases, J lost 0 bases, and 15 bases stayed unmatched. Germline lookup yields CDR1 SGHVS and CDR2 FNYEAQ. The CDR3 runs 21 residues. The complete variable domain, with remaining parts taken from reference TRBV7-6 and TRBJ2-6, reads GAGVSQSPRYKVTKRGQDVALRCDPISGHVSLYWYRQALGQGPEFLTYFNYEAQQDKSGLPNDRFSAERPEGSISTLTIQRTEQRDSAMYRCASSFIRDRDDQFSGANVLTFGAGSRLTVL.

The genes are TRBV5-1 and TRBJ2-7; 9 bases map to TRBD1. The length of the CDR3 is 14 residues. Germline V gene sequence: CDR1 SGHRS, CDR2 YFSETQ. After removal of 2 bases from V and 7 bases from J, the junction contained 7 bases not matched to a gene. This chain's CDR3 is CASSLRTGAEEQYF. As DNA, the CDR3 is TGCGCCAGCAGCTTACGGACAGGGGCGGAAGAGCAGTACTTC.

The chain joins TRBV5-1 to TRBJ2-7; D perhaps matches TRBD1 (5 bases). The CDR3 has 14 residues. The germline CDR1 and CDR2 sequences are SGHRS and YFSETQ. V was clipped by 0 bases and J by 5 bases, with 12 bases between them. The CDR3 region is CASSLVQVRDEQYF. In DNA form, the CDR3 reads TGCGCCAGCAGCTTGGTACAGGTTAGAGACGAGCAGTACTTC.

The chain recombines TRBV2 with TRBJ1-2; D is unresolved. V lost 4 bases and J lost 0, with 12 bases in between. The CDR3 covers 15 residues. The germline CDR1 and CDR2 sequences are SNHLY and FYNNEI. Here the CDR3 reads CASSGASKSNYGYTF. CDR3 sequence (DNA): TGTGCCAGCAGTGGGGCTTCGAAATCTAACTATGGCTACACCTTC.

The chain combines TRBV11-2 with TRBJ2-5, with D possibly TRBD2 on 7 matching bases. The V end was cut by 5 bases, the J end by 7 bases, with 17 bases between. In germline, CDR1 is SGHAT, CDR2 FQNNGV. This CDR3 has 14 amino acids. The CDR3 coding sequence is TGTGCCAGCAGCCCGAGGGGGGGCCAGGGGACCCAGTACTTC. Its translation is CASSPRGGQGTQYF. The full variable domain, in which reference TRBV11-2 and TRBJ2-5 provide the parts outside the CDR3, is EAGVAQSPRYKIIEKRQSVAFWCNPISGHATLYWYQQILGQGPKLLIQFQNNGVVDDSQLPKDRFSAERLKGVDSTLKIQPAKLEDSAVYLCASSPRGGQGTQYFGPGTRLLVL.

The sample holds one count of this clone. This chain connects TRBV7-2 to TRBJ1-2; unclear D gene. This CDR3 spans 15 amino acids. V was pared by 1 base and J by 9 bases, with 18 bases between. CDR1 SGHTA and CDR2 FQGNSA come from the germline V gene. This CDR3 reads CASSLVMTNMESYTF. The CDR3 nucleotides are TGTGCCAGCAGCTTAGTGATGACGAATATGGAGAGCTACACCTTC.

J is TRBJ2-2 and V is TRBV5-1; D is undetermined. CDR1 and CDR2 (germline): SGHRS, YFSETQ. This CDR3 is 13 amino acids long. Trimming took 2 bases from V and 1 from J, leaving 3 bases between them. CDR3 in DNA: TGCGCCAGCAGCTTCGGGAACACCGGGGAGCTGTTTTTT. It translates to CASSFGNTGELFF. Full variable domain (outside the CDR3, taken from reference TRBV5-1 and TRBJ2-2): KAGVTQTPRYLIKTRGQQVTLSCSPISGHRSVSWYQQTPGQGLQFLFEYFSETQRNKGNFPGRFSGRQFSNSRSEMNVSTLELGDSALYLCASSFGNTGELFFGEGSRLTVL.

The J gene is TRBJ2-5, the V gene TRBV15; D gene uncertain. Per germline, CDR1 LNHNV and CDR2 YYDKDF (reference sequence). V was pared by 1 base and J by 4 bases, with 7 bases between. This CDR3 region has 13 residues. CDR3 nucleotides: TGTGCCACCAGCAGAGCTTCCCGAGAGACCCAGTACTTC. This gives the protein CATSRASRETQYF. Supplemented by reference TRBV15 and TRBJ2-5, the full variable domain reads DAMVIQNPRYQVTQFGKPVTLSCSQTLNHNVMYWYQQKSSQAPKLLFHYYDKDFNNEADTPDNFQSRRPNTSFCFLDIRSPGLGDTAMYLCATSRASRETQYFGPGTRLLVL.

This clone was recorded only once. This chain uses TRBV19 with TRBJ1-5, with TRBD1 matching over 7 bases. Germline assignment: CDR1 LNHDA and CDR2 SQIVND (reference sequence). The CDR3 extends over 15 amino acids. The V segment lost 4 bases and the J segment 7 bases; nucleotides outside the gene matches: 10. CDR3 DNA sequence: TGTGCCAGTAGTACCGGGACAGTCCTAAGGCAGCCCCAGCATTTT. The encoded protein is CASSTGTVLRQPQHF.

The chain uses TRBV7-6 and TRBJ2-2; TRBD1 might be the D (6 bases). Looked up from germline, CDR1 is SGHVS and CDR2 is FNYEAQ. V was cut by 6 bases and J by 6 bases, with 11 bases left in between. This CDR3 is built from 13 residues. The CDR3 DNA reads as TGTGCCAGCAGACATACAGGGTCCGGGGAGCTGTTTTTT. Its translation is CASRHTGSGELFF.

V usage is TRBV29-1 and J usage is TRBJ1-5; tentative D call: TRBD1 (5 bases). V was pared by 0 bases and J by 2 bases, with 5 bases between. The CDR3 spans 13 residues. Per the germline V gene, CDR1 is SQVTM and CDR2 is ANQGSEA. This CDR3 is CSVEEGGNQPQHF. The CDR3 bases are TGCAGCGTTGAAGAAGGGGGCAATCAGCCCCAGCATTTT.

This rearrangement joins TRBV2 to TRBJ1-4; D is ambiguous. The CDR3 has 11 amino acids. V lost 5 bases, J lost 8 bases, and 6 bases lay in between. Germline CDR1 is SNHLY and CDR2 is FYNNEI. The chain's CDR3 is CASSLREKLFF. CDR3 nucleotides: TGTGCCAGCAGTTTGCGAGAAAAACTGTTTTTT.

V and J are TRBV7-8 and TRBJ2-5, with 7 bases matching TRBD1. The CDR3 extends over 13 amino acids. V shed 6 bases, J shed 2 bases, and the junction held 3 bases outside the gene matches. Germline V gives CDR1 SGHVS, CDR2 FQNEAQ. The CDR3: CASRPGGQETQYF. DNA of the CDR3: TGTGCCAGCAGGCCAGGGGGACAAGAGACCCAGTACTTC.

This clone was detected only a few times. The chain links TRBV27 to TRBJ1-6; D unclear. V was trimmed by 3 bases and J by 7 bases, leaving 10 bases between them. The CDR3 is 14 amino acids. Germline values: CDR1 MNHEY, CDR2 SMNVEV (reference sequence). CDR3: CASSLRIGNSPLHF. The CDR3 DNA reads as TGTGCCAGCAGTTTGAGGATCGGGAATTCACCCCTCCACTTT.

The chain links TRBV6-5 to TRBJ1-5; tentative D call: TRBD1 (6 bases). This CDR3 region has 13 residues. Germline V gene data show CDR1 as MNHEY and CDR2 as SVGAGI. Trimming cost V 5 bases and J 7 bases, with 12 bases left between them. CDR3 DNA: TGTGCCAGCAGTCGACAGGTGGAACAGCCCCAGCATTTT. It codes for CASSRQVEQPQHF.

This chain uses TRBV15 with TRBJ2-1, with 10 bases fitting TRBD1. This CDR3 has 16 amino acids. CDR1 and CDR2 (germline): LNHNV, YYDKDF (reference sequence). Trimming cost V 0 bases and J 9 bases; bases outside gene matches: 8. The CDR3 nucleotides read TGTGCCACCAGCAGAGATGTAGGGGACAGGGGAAGTGAGCAGTTCTTC. Its protein product is CATSRDVGDRGSEQFF.